The clone carrying this TCR beta chain has only a few counts. What it binds is unknown. This CDR3 region has 17 residues. Germline V gene data show CDR1 as MNHNS and CDR2 as SASEGT. V trimming: 7 bases; J trimming: 3 bases; junction bases outside the gene matches: 14. This specimen belongs to a study of T cells in Graves' hyperthyroidism and ophthalmopathy. A roughly 9.1 ml volume of fresh peripheral blood provided the PBMCs. Using RNA transcripts as the source, TCR beta CDR3 regions were amplified. During a first-round RT-PCR of the TCR CDR3, the HTBI primer set was used. TCRdb called the multiplex PCR reads again in MiXCR, with one record for every CDR3 protein. The sample holds hundreds of thousands of distinct CDR3 sequences; around 20% are singletons and the top ten take under 45%. Notes on the study in general: Model-based prediction identified ophthalmopathy a median approximately 6 months prior to its onset.

Sequenced sample: blood. This chain joins TRBV6-1 and TRBJ2-2; 7 nucleotides agree with TRBD1. This clonotype was sampled from a man aged 50 to 60 with Graves' ophthalmopathy. The CDR3 sequence is CASNPMTGSFDTGELFF. The CDR3 bases are TGTGCCAGCAACCCGATGACAGGGTCCTTCGACACCGGGGAGCTGTTTTTT.